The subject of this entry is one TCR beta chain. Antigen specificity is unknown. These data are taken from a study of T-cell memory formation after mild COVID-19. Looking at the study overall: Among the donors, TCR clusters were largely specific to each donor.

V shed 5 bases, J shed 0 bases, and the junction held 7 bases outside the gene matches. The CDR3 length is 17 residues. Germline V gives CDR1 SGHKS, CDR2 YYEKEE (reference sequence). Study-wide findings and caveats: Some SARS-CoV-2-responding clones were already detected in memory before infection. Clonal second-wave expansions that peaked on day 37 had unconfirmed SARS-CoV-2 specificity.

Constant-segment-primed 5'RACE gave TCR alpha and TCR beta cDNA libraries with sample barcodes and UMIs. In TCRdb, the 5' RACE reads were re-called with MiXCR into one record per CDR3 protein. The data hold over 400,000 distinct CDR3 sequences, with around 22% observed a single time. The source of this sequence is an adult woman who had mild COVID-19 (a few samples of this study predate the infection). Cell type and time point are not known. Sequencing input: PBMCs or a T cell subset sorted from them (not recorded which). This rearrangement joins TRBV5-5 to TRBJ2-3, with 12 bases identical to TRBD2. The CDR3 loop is CASSQGLAGMSTDTQYF. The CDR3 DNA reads TGTGCCAGCAGTCAAGGACTAGCGGGAATGAGCACAGATACGCAGTATTTT.